One sample yielded the 25 T cell receptor beta chains listed below, sequenced in a study of T cells in Graves' hyperthyroidism and ophthalmopathy. RNA transcripts provided the source from which TCR beta CDR3 regions were amplified. First-round RT-PCR of the TCR CDR3 relied on the HTBI primer set. Each CDR3 protein gets one entry after TCRdb re-called the multiplex PCR reads with MiXCR. The sample includes about 570,000 distinct CDR3 sequences, around 13% of them seen just once. The sequencing input was blood. The receptors were gathered from a woman in her forties with Graves' hyperthyroidism.

This clonotype was found many times. The chain has TRBV5-1 and TRBJ2-2, with no clear D. Germline V gene sequence: CDR1 SGHRS, CDR2 YFSETQ. The CDR3 contains 14 residues. Trimming removed 1 base at V and 4 bases at J, with 8 bases between. Written as DNA, the CDR3 is TGCGCCAGCAGCTTGAACGGGCTCACCGGGGAGCTGTTTTTT. It is translated as CASSLNGLTGELFF. Combining the CDR3 with reference TRBV5-1 and TRBJ2-2 gives the whole variable domain KAGVTQTPRYLIKTRGQQVTLSCSPISGHRSVSWYQQTPGQGLQFLFEYFSETQRNKGNFPGRFSGRQFSNSRSEMNVSTLELGDSALYLCASSLNGLTGELFFGEGSRLTVL.

This clonotype was recorded many times. CDR3 sequence (DNA): TGTGCCAGCAGTGGACAGGGAGGGGTGAACACTGAAGCTTTCTTT. This encodes CASSGQGGVNTEAFF. This sequence joins TRBV2 and TRBJ1-1, with 7 bases aligning to TRBD1. The CDR3 has 15 residues. The ends lost 4 bases at V and 0 bases at J; junction bases unmatched: 5. CDR1 and CDR2 (germline): SNHLY, FYNNEI.

In its sample, this clonotype was seen many times. This sequence joins TRBV2 and TRBJ1-1, with D unresolved. Germline lookup yields CDR1 SNHLY and CDR2 FYNNEI. V was shortened by 6 bases and J by 6 bases, with 20 bases between the two germline ends. CDR3 length: 15 amino acids. The CDR3 protein is CASRLTLGAPSEAFF. The CDR3 DNA is TGTGCCAGCAGATTGACATTGGGTGCACCCTCTGAAGCTTTCTTT.

This clonotype was recorded many times. The rearrangement links TRBV27 to TRBJ2-6; possible D gene TRBD2, 5 bases. This CDR3 comprises 15 residues. The germline gives CDR1 MNHEY, CDR2 SMNVEV (reference sequence). The V gene lost 5 bases and the J gene lost 0 bases, with 8 bases spanning the gap. CDR3 DNA: TGTGCCAGCAGTGGACGGGGCTCTGGGGCCAACGTCCTGACTTTC. Translation gives CASSGRGSGANVLTF.

This clonotype was counted ten times or more. The chain recombines TRBV20-1 with TRBJ2-3; a weak D match, TRBD2 (6 bases). Trimming shortened V by 3 bases and J by 4 bases, and 17 bases separated the two germline ends. Per germline, CDR1 DFQATT and CDR2 SNEGSKA (reference sequence). This CDR3 region has 15 residues. CDR3 sequence (DNA): TGCAGTGCTAGGAGTTGGGCGGGAATCCCAGATACGCAGTATTTT. Protein: CSARSWAGIPDTQYF.

This clonotype has a count of ten or more. The CDR3 region has the DNA TGTGCCAGCAGCTTAGCTGCCAGGGGATCCCACGAGCAGTACTTC. Protein: CASSLAARGSHEQYF. V usage is TRBV7-6 and J usage is TRBJ2-7; weak D call: TRBD1 (6 bases). Germline CDR1 SGHVS, CDR2 FNYEAQ. The ends were cut back, 0 bases at V and 5 bases at J, with 14 bases in the middle. The CDR3 loop spans 15 amino acids.

This clonotype was picked up many times. The chain recombines TRBV6-2 or TRBV6-3 with TRBJ2-7; D tentatively reads TRBD1 or TRBD2 (6 bases each). This CDR3 is built from 14 residues. The V gene lost 4 bases and the J gene lost 4 bases, with 14 bases spanning the gap. CDR1 MNHEY and CDR2 SVGEGT come from the germline V gene. Here the CDR3 reads CASSLPGEVYEQYF. The CDR3 DNA follows: TGTGCCAGCAGTTTGCCAGGGGAGGTGTACGAGCAGTACTTC.

This clonotype appeared many times. CDR3 in DNA: TGTGCCAGCTCACCGGGACAGGGGACTGAAGCTTTCTTT. Translated, it gives CASSPGQGTEAFF. V is TRBV18 and J is TRBJ1-1; 10 nucleotides line up with TRBD1. CDR3 length equals 13 residues. With V trimmed by 3 bases and J by 5 bases, 0 bases remained unmatched. Germline CDR1 is KGHSH and CDR2 is LQKENI.

This clonotype occurred many times. The V and J genes are TRBV18 and TRBJ1-4; 9 bases fit TRBD1. This CDR3 spans 14 amino acids. Trimming at V came to 5 bases and at J to 5 bases, leaving 3 bases not matched to a gene. Germline V CDR1 and CDR2: KGHSH, LQKENI. CDR3 DNA: TGTGCCAGCTCAAGGGGACAGGGCAATGAAAAACTGTTTTTT. As protein: CASSRGQGNEKLFF.

This clonotype appeared many times. The rearrangement uses TRBV18 and TRBJ2-1, with 8 bases matching TRBD2. J lost 2 bases, V lost 3 bases, and 6 bases had no gene match. CDR1 is KGHSH, CDR2 LQKENI, per germline. This CDR3 spans 16 amino acids. The CDR3 DNA is TGTGCCAGCTCACCTCGAGCGGGAGACCCCTACAATGAGCAGTTCTTC. Residues: CASSPRAGDPYNEQFF.

This clonotype was detected ten times or more. The CDR3 sequence: CASSSLAGGGEQFF. In nucleotides, the CDR3 is TGTGCCAGCAGCTCTCTAGCGGGAGGTGGGGAGCAGTTCTTC. The chain recombines TRBV7-2 with TRBJ2-1, with 11 bases aligning to TRBD2. V trimming: 4 bases; J trimming: 10 bases; junction bases outside the gene matches: 6. CDR3 length: 14 amino acids. CDR1 SGHTA and CDR2 FQGNSA come from the germline V gene.

In this sample, this clonotype turned up many times. The chain joins TRBV28 to TRBJ2-5; no reliable D call. CDR1 MDHEN and CDR2 SYDVKM come from the germline V gene. V lost 5 bases to trimming and J lost 4 bases, with 8 bases between them. The CDR3 contains 12 residues. As DNA, the CDR3 is TGTGCCAGCAGTGAACAAACAGAGACCCAGTACTTC. Encoded protein: CASSEQTETQYF.

This clonotype has just a few counts. J is TRBJ2-7 and V is TRBV27; TRBD1 might be the D (5 bases). Germline V CDR1 and CDR2: MNHEY, SMNVEV (reference sequence). This CDR3 comprises 14 residues. Trimming pared 3 bases from V and 2 bases from J, leaving 11 bases between. As DNA, the CDR3 is TGTGCCAGCAGTTTTCGGCAGGGCCCCTACGAGCAGTACTTC. Residues: CASSFRQGPYEQYF.

This clonotype was seen many times. The CDR3 coding sequence is TGTGCCACCTCGACAGGGAACACTGAAGCTTTCTTT. Translating gives CATSTGNTEAFF. The chain couples TRBV3-1 to TRBJ1-1, with a tentative D call TRBD1 (6 bases). The germline V gene has CDR1 LGHDT and CDR2 YNNKEL (reference sequence). V lost 10 bases to trimming and J lost 1 base, with 10 bases between them. The CDR3 runs 12 residues.

This clonotype was seen repeatedly, ten times or more. This chain connects TRBV12-3 or TRBV12-4 to TRBJ1-1; D might be TRBD1 (6 bases). Deletions cut 2 bases from V and 4 bases from J, with 11 bases between. This CDR3 contains 14 residues. The CDR3 nucleotides read TGTGCCAGCAGTTTAACACAGGGTGGCACTGAAGCTTTCTTT. Its protein is CASSLTQGGTEAFF.

J is TRBJ2-3 and V is TRBV5-1; 8 nucleotides align to TRBD2. CDR3 size: 15 residues. V lost 4 bases, J lost 0 bases, and 4 bases stayed unmatched. In germline, CDR1 is SGHRS, CDR2 YFSETQ. This CDR3 reads CASSVSGTSTDTQYF. DNA for the CDR3: TGCGCCAGCAGCGTTAGCGGGACGAGCACAGATACGCAGTATTTT.

Turning to this clonotype: One base away lies a much larger clone, so this may be a sequencing read error. This chain joins TRBV20-1 and TRBJ2-7; D is uncertain. Germline loops: CDR1 DFQATT, CDR2 SNEGSKA (reference sequence). This CDR3 is built from 12 residues. V lost 6 bases and J 7 bases, leaving 16 bases between the germline ends. CDR3 residues: CSALDLGNEQYF. The DNA of the CDR3 is TGCAGTGCGCTTGACCTGGGGAATGAGCAGTACTTC.

This clonotype was recorded many times. The chain employs TRBV6-1 and TRBJ1-2; D gene unclear. CDR1 and CDR2 (germline): MNHNS, SASEGT. This CDR3 comprises 16 residues. Trimming left V 0 bases short and J 7 bases short, with 18 bases between. CDR3 coding DNA: TGTGCCAGCAGTGAAGCGGGCGGACTCTCTCTGGGTGGCTACACCTTC. Translation: CASSEAGGLSLGGYTF.

The chain couples TRBV20-1 to TRBJ2-1; 9 positions match TRBD1. Trimming removed 0 bases from V and 2 bases from J; junction bases left unmatched: 5. The germline CDR1 and CDR2 sequences are DFQATT and SNEGSKA (reference sequence). The CDR3 consists of 16 residues. In DNA, the CDR3 is TGCAGTGCTAGAGATCTGGACAGGGGAACCTACAATGAGCAGTTCTTC. Its protein is CSARDLDRGTYNEQFF.

This clonotype was observed at least ten times. The rearrangement uses TRBV3-1 and TRBJ2-1; TRBD2 agrees at 12 bases. V shed 7 bases and J 15 bases; nucleotides not matched to a gene: 7. Germline lookup yields CDR1 LGHDT and CDR2 YNNKEL (reference sequence). There are 12 residues in the CDR3. The CDR3: CASNLAGGPGFF. CDR3 DNA: TGTGCCAGCAACCTAGCGGGAGGGCCGGGGTTCTTC.

The J gene is TRBJ2-2, the V gene TRBV7-9; 11 bases align to TRBD1. From germline, CDR1 is SEHNR and CDR2 FQNEAQ (reference sequence). The CDR3 length is 16 residues. V shed 5 bases and J 4 bases; nucleotides not matched to a gene: 6. CDR3 in amino acids: CASSPPGTGGTGELFF. For the CDR3, the DNA is TGTGCCAGCAGCCCCCCTGGGACAGGGGGCACCGGGGAGCTGTTTTTT.

This clonotype was recorded at least ten times. The chain uses TRBV20-1 and TRBJ2-1; a possible D gene is TRBD2 (6 bases). From germline, CDR1 is DFQATT and CDR2 SNEGSKA (reference sequence). The CDR3 sequence is 16 residues long. V was pared by 0 bases and J by 1 base, with 13 bases between. CDR3 coding DNA: TGCAGTGCTAGAGATCGGGGAGGAGGTTCCTACAATGAGCAGTTCTTC. This codes for CSARDRGGGSYNEQFF.

This clonotype was observed a handful of times. A read error may be the cause here, since a much bigger clone is one base away. The rearrangement joins TRBV10-3 to TRBJ2-2; D is perhaps TRBD2 (6 bases). Looked up from germline, CDR1 is ENHRY and CDR2 is SYGVKD. The CDR3 spans 14 residues. The CDR3 DNA sequence: TGTGCCATCAGTGAACGTGAGAACACCGGGGGGCTGTTTTTT. Protein: CAISERENTGGLFF.

This chain joins TRBV10-3 and TRBJ1-4, with D uncertain. Germline V gene lookup returns CDR1 ENHRY and CDR2 SYGVKD. Trimming pared 2 bases from V and 5 bases from J, leaving 3 bases between. The CDR3 totals 12 residues. The CDR3 spells CAISEINEKLFF. Here the CDR3 DNA reads TGTGCCATCAGTGAGATCAATGAAAAACTGTTTTTT.

This clonotype was recorded many times. The chain couples TRBV2 to TRBJ2-7; tentative D call: TRBD1 (5 bases). V was clipped by 7 bases and J by 4 bases, with 14 bases between them. Germline V gene data show CDR1 as SNHLY and CDR2 as FYNNEI. CDR3 length: 13 amino acids. The CDR3 region is CASKDTATYEQYF. The CDR3 DNA reads as TGTGCCAGCAAGGACACCGCCACATACGAGCAGTACTTC.